This T cell receptor (beta chain) was sequenced during a study of CD8 T cells in ankylosing spondylitis (dated by TCRdb to about 2017). Turning to the overall study: To find TCR variants linked to disease, the study profiled T cell receptor beta repertoires in ankylosing spondylitis patients and healthy donors. In total, the full study cohort was made up of some 110 healthy donors and 25 ankylosing spondylitis patients. Peripheral blood samples were taken, and synovial fluid was additionally collected from ankylosing spondylitis patients.

Looking up the germline V gene yields CDR1 LGHNA and CDR2 YSLEER. The V end loses 3 bases and the J end loses 1 base, and a stretch of 13 bases separates them. From the cysteine through the phenylalanine, the CDR3 covers 15 amino acids. Only the CDR3 part of the read is kept: 45 bases, read in frame from the first base. Data came from an Illumina HiSeq 2500. TCR beta libraries were prepared by quantitative 5'-RACE with molecular barcodes. Turning to the authors' computational methods: A new computational method, built on a probabilistic model of VDJ rearrangement, was used to identify disease-linked TCR variants. The raw public reads went through TCRdb reprocessing: fastp at Q25, MiXCR clone calling, in-frame beta chains kept. CDR3 protein duplicates are merged, each entry listing the most common genes and DNA. It is TCRdb's table, rather than the study itself, that gives the V and J calls and clone size. This sample has under 950,000 distinct CDR3 sequences in its table, and around 19% of those were observed once. The biggest ten clones account for 15% to 20% of the sample.

The investigation overall reported the following: A TCR beta motif of several highly homologous amino acid variants appeared characteristic of blood from ankylosing spondylitis patients. The disease-linked clones were reported to be significantly enriched in matched synovial fluid samples from ankylosing spondylitis patients. Some motif variants were previously reported in synovial fluid and blood of reactive arthritis patients, suggesting common disease-initiation mechanisms. The disease-linked clones showed a CD8+ phenotype and occurred at relatively low frequencies in peripheral blood.

Note on this clonotype: There is no known antigen for this receptor. Per-base quality was not reported, and no clone a single base away is much larger than it.

The sequence is built from TRBV4-3 and TRBJ2-7, with the D call tentatively TRBD1 or TRBD2, each fitting 5 bases. The sample taken for sequencing was blood, either unsorted or a sorted T cell fraction (not recorded which). This sequence originates from a male donor with ankylosing spondylitis. The CDR3 protein sequence reads: CASSHAPGPSYEQYF. The DNA sequence follows: TGCGCCAGCAGCCACGCTCCGGGACCTTCCTACGAGCAGTACTTC.